Listed below are T cell receptor beta chains from one sample, sequenced in a study of blood T cell repertoires in COVID-19. This table comes from immunoSEQ multiplex PCR, and its TCRdb copy is limited to in-frame clones, with some not included. The table lists 250,000 to 300,000 clones, around 84% of them singletons, with 4.2% in the top ten. Sequences were obtained from peripheral blood. These receptors all stem from a man in his fifties or sixties with acute or convalescent COVID-19. CDR3s leave out the opening cysteine and the closing phenylalanine or tryptophan. The D gene is left open where the match is weak.

v_gene	d_gene	j_gene	CDR3aa
TRBV7-9	NA	TRBJ1-6	ASSPGGGSPLH
TRBV11-3	TRBD2	TRBJ2-2	ASSPRTSGKNTGELF
TRBV6-5	NA	TRBJ2-7	ASSKTLEGHEQY
TRBV19	TRBD2	TRBJ2-2	ASHLGMGRGTGELF
TRBV3-1/TRBV3-2	TRBD1	TRBJ1-5	ASSQADRAPWPQH
TRBV4-2	NA	TRBJ2-7	ASSQHQGSYEQY
TRBV10-1	NA	TRBJ1-1	ASSEDRFFSEAF
TRBV7-2	TRBD1	TRBJ1-4	ASSLWGQGREKLF
TRBV6-4	NA	TRBJ2-7	APRPGNEQY
TRBV28	TRBD1	TRBJ1-4	ASRTGAGEKLF